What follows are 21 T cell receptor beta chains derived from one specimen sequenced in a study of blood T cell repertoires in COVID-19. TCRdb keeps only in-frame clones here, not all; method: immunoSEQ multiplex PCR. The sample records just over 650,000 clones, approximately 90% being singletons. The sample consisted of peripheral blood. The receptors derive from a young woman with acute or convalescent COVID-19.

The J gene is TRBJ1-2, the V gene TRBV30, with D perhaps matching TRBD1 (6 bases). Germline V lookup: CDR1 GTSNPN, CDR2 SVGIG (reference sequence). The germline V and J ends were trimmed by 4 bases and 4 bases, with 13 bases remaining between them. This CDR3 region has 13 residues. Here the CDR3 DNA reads TGTGCCTGGAATTTTGGGGGGGCCTATGGCTACACCTTC. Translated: CAWNFGGAYGYTF.

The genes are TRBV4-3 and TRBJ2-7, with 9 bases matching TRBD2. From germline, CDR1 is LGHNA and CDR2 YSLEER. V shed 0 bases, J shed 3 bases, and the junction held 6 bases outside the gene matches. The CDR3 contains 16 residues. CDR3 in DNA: TGCGCCAGCAGCCAAGATTGGTCTAGCGGGGACTACGAGCAGTACTTC. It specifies CASSQDWSSGDYEQYF.

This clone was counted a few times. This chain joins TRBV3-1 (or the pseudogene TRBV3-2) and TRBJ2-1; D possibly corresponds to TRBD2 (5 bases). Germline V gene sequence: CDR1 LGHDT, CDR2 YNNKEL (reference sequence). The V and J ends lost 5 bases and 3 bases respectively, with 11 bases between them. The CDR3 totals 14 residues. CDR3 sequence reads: CASSTRGVYNEQFF. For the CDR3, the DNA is TGTGCCAGCAGCACCCGGGGAGTCTACAATGAGCAGTTCTTC.

CDR3 protein: CASQTLYNEQFF. The CDR3 DNA follows: TGTGCCAGCCAAACCCTATACAATGAGCAGTTCTTC. The chain uses TRBV27 and TRBJ2-1; D unclear. Germline V gives CDR1 MNHEY, CDR2 SMNVEV (reference sequence). This CDR3 has 12 amino acids. The germline V and J ends were trimmed by 8 bases and 4 bases, with 9 bases remaining between them.

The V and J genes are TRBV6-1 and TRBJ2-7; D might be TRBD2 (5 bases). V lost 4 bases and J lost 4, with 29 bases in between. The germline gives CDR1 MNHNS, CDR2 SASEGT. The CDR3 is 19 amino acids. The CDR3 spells CASSASSDVITRVVYEQYF. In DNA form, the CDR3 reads TGTGCCAGCAGTGCTAGTTCGGACGTAATAACGCGGGTAGTGTACGAGCAGTACTTC.

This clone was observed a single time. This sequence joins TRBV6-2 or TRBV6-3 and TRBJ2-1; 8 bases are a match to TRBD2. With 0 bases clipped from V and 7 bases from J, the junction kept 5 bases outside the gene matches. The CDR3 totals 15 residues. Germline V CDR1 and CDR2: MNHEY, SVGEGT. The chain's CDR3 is CASSYSPGGGNEQFF. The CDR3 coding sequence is TGTGCCAGCAGTTACTCCCCCGGGGGGGGGAATGAGCAGTTCTTC.

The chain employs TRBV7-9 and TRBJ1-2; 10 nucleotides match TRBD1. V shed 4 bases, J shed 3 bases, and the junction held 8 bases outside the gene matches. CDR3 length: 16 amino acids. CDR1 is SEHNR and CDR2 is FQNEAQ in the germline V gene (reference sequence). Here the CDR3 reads CASSSRTGGGDYGYTF. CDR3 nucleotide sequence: TGTGCCAGCAGCTCCAGGACAGGGGGAGGAGACTATGGCTACACCTTC.

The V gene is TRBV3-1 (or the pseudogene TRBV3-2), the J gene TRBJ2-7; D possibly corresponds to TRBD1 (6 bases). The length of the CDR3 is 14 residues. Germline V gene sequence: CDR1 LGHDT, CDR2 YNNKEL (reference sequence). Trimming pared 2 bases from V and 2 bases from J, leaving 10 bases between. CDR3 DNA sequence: TGTGCCAGCAGCCAAACAGGGCCTGCCTACGAGCAGTACTTC. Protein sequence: CASSQTGPAYEQYF.

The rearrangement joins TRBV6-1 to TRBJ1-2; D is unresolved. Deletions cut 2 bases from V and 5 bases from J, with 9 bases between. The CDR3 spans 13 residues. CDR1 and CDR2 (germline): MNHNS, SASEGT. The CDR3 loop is CASSESGLYGYTF. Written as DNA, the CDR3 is TGTGCCAGCAGTGAAAGTGGGCTATATGGCTACACCTTC.

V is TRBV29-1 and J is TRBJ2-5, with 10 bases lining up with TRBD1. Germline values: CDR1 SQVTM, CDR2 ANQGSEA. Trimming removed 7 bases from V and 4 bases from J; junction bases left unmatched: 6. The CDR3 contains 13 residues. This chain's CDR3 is CSGWDRGGETQYF. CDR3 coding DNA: TGCAGCGGATGGGACAGGGGAGGAGAGACCCAGTACTTC.

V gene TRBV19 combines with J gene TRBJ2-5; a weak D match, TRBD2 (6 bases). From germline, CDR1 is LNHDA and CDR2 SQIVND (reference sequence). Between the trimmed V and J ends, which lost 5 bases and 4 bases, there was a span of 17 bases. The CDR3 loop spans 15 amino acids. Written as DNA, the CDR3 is TGTGCCAGTAGTCCCGGGGCAGGGAGGCTAGAGACCCAGTACTTC. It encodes CASSPGAGRLETQYF.

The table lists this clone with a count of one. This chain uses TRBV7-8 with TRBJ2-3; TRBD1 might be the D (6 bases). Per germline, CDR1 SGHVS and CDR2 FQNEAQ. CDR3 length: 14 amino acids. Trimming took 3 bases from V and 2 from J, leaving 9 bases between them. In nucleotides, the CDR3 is TGTGCCAGCAGCTTGGGGGCCTACACAGATACGCAGTATTTT. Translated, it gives CASSLGAYTDTQYF.

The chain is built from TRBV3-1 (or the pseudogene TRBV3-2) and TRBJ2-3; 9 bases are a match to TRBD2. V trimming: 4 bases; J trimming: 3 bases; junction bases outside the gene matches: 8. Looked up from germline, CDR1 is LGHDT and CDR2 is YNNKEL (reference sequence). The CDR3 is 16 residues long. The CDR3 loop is CASSPRWSGGTDTQYF. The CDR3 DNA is TGTGCCAGCAGCCCTCGATGGAGCGGGGGGACAGATACGCAGTATTTT.

The CDR3 loop reads CASSPTGRDTEAFF. The CDR3 DNA reads TGTGCCAGCAGCCCGACAGGTAGAGACACTGAAGCTTTCTTT. This rearrangement joins TRBV5-5 to TRBJ1-1; the D gene is possibly TRBD1 (6 bases). The V end was cut by 4 bases, the J end by 3 bases, with 13 bases between. CDR1 is SGHKS, CDR2 YYEKEE, per germline (reference sequence). This CDR3 is built from 14 residues. The whole variable domain, filled in from reference TRBV5-5 and TRBJ1-1, reads DAGVTQSPTHLIKTRGQQVTLRCSPISGHKSVSWYQQVLGQGPQFIFQYYEKEERGRGNFPDRFSARQFPNYSSELNVNALLLGDSALYLCASSPTGRDTEAFFGQGTRLTVV.

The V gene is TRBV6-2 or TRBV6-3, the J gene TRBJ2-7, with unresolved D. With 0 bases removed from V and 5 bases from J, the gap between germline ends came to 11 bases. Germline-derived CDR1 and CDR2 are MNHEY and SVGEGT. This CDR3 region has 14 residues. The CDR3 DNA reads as TGTGCCAGCAGTTACTCTTCGGAGCGAGACGAGCAGTACTTC. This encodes CASSYSSERDEQYF.

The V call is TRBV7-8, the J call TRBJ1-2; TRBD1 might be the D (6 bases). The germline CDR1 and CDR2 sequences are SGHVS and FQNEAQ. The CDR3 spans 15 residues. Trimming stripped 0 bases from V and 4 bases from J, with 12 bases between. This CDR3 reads CASSLALVRGYGYTF. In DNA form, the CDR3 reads TGTGCCAGCAGCTTAGCGCTGGTCAGGGGCTATGGCTACACCTTC.

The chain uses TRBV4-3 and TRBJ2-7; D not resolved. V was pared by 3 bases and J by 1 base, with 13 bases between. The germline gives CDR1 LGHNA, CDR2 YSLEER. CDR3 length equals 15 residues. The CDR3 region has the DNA TGCGCCAGCAGCCACCGCGATGGAGCGTCCTACGAGCAGTACTTC. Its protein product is CASSHRDGASYEQYF.

DNA of the CDR3: TGTGCCAGCAGTGAAGCAATGGAGGGGAACTATGGCTACACCTTC. This codes for CASSEAMEGNYGYTF. The chain combines TRBV6-1 with TRBJ1-2, with TRBD1 as a possible D gene (5 bases). The CDR3 is 15 amino acids. CDR1 MNHNS and CDR2 SASEGT come from the germline V gene. Trimming pared 0 bases from V and 2 bases from J, leaving 10 bases between.

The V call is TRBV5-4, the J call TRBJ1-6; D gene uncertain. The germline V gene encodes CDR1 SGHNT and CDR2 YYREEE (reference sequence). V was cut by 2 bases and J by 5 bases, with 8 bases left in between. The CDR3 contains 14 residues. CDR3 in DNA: TGTGCCAGCAGCTTATCCGTTAATAATTCACCCCTCCACTTT. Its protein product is CASSLSVNNSPLHF.

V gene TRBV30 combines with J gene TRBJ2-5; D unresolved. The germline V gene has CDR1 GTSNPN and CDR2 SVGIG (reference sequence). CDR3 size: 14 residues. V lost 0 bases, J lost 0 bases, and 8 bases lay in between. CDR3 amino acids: CAWSVGNYQETQYF. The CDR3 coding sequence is TGTGCCTGGAGTGTGGGCAACTACCAAGAGACCCAGTACTTC.

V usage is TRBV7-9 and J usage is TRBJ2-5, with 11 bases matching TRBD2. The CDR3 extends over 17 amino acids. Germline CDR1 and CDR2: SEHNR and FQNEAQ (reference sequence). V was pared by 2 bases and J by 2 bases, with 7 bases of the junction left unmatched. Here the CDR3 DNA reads TGTGCCAGCAGCTTACAGCTAGGACTAGCGGGTCAAGAGACCCAGTACTTC. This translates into CASSLQLGLAGQETQYF.